These 17 T cell receptor beta chains were sequenced from one sample in a study of monozygotic twins with inflammatory bowel disease (dated by TCRdb to between 2017 and 2020). Receptor amplification or capture employed 5' RACE. Instrument used: Illumina HiSeq 2500. TCRdb reprocessed the reads and provides one entry for every CDR3 protein sequence; no DNA is given. The table of this sample itemizes approximately 400,000 distinct CDR3 sequences. The ten top clones hold around 2.6% of the sample. The sample taken for sequencing was blood. These TCRs come from a human donor with ulcerative colitis or Crohn's disease, or a healthy co-twin of an affected twin (not recorded which).

The chain combines TRBV4-2 with TRBJ1-4. The germline V gene has CDR1 LGHNA and CDR2 YNFKEQ. The CDR3 spans 19 residues. CDR3 residues: CASSQSGVASLSLNEKLFF.

V usage is TRBV19 and J usage is TRBJ2-3. The CDR3 totals 13 residues. The V gene's germline CDR1 is LNHDA and CDR2 SQIVND (reference sequence). CDR3 in amino acids: CASKKGSTDTQYF.

This chain connects TRBV6-1 to TRBJ2-3; the D call of TRBD2 rests on TCRdb alone, since no DNA is present to check it. Germline-derived CDR1 and CDR2 are MNHNS and SASEGT. This CDR3 is 15 amino acids long. CDR3 amino acids: CASSEAGRGGDTQYF.

The chain is built from TRBV5-1 and TRBJ2-7; TCRdb lists TRBD1, though no DNA is available to test this call. The CDR3 covers 15 residues. Germline assignment: CDR1 SGHRS and CDR2 YFSETQ. CDR3: CASGSGRGQDYEQYF. Full variable domain (rest looked up from reference TRBV5-1 and TRBJ2-7): KAGVTQTPRYLIKTRGQQVTLSCSPISGHRSVSWYQQTPGQGLQFLFEYFSETQRNKGNFPGRFSGRQFSNSRSEMNVSTLELGDSALYLCASGSGRGQDYEQYFGPGTRLTVT.

The chain is built from TRBV18 and TRBJ2-7; TCRdb names TRBD2, which stays unverified in the absence of DNA. Per the germline V gene, CDR1 is KGHSH and CDR2 is LQKENI. The CDR3 extends over 16 amino acids. The CDR3 reads CASSLLAGVDSYEQYF.

V gene TRBV3-1 combines with J gene TRBJ2-5; TCRdb reports TRBD1, a call that lacks DNA to check it against. This CDR3 region has 14 residues. CDR1 and CDR2 from the germline V gene are LGHDT and YNNKEL (reference sequence). Here the CDR3 reads CASSQSYSAETQYF.

V gene TRBV5-5 combines with J gene TRBJ1-4; TCRdb outputs TRBD1, but without DNA this stays unchecked. Germline assignment: CDR1 SGHKS and CDR2 YYEKEE (reference sequence). CDR3 size: 15 residues. CDR3: CASSLFGGRDEKLFF. Together with reference TRBV5-5 and TRBJ1-4, the CDR3 gives the full variable domain: DAGVTQSPTHLIKTRGQQVTLRCSPISGHKSVSWYQQVLGQGPQFIFQYYEKEERGRGNFPDRFSARQFPNYSSELNVNALLLGDSALYLCASSLFGGRDEKLFFGSGTQLSVL.

This chain uses TRBV5-1 with TRBJ2-1. The CDR3 contains 14 residues. Germline V gene data show CDR1 as SGHRS and CDR2 as YFSETQ. The CDR3 loop reads CASSFQSTYNEQFF. Using reference TRBV5-1 and TRBJ2-1 for the parts outside the CDR3, the full variable domain is KAGVTQTPRYLIKTRGQQVTLSCSPISGHRSVSWYQQTPGQGLQFLFEYFSETQRNKGNFPGRFSGRQFSNSRSEMNVSTLELGDSALYLCASSFQSTYNEQFFGPGTRLTVL.

The gene calls are TRBV7-9 and TRBJ1-6. The germline V gene has CDR1 SEHNR and CDR2 FQNEAQ (reference sequence). The CDR3 is 13 residues long. CDR3 protein: CASSLGPASPLHF.

The V gene is TRBV20-1, the J gene TRBJ2-5. CDR3 length equals 12 residues. Germline lookup yields CDR1 DFQATT and CDR2 SNEGSKA (reference sequence). CDR3: CSASMGQETQYF.

The rearrangement joins TRBV7-9 to TRBJ1-5; there is no DNA to check the TCRdb D call of TRBD1. Germline loops: CDR1 SEHNR, CDR2 FQNEAQ (reference sequence). The CDR3 totals 16 residues. CDR3 region: CASSPRGSGGNQPQHF.

V is TRBV7-2 and J is TRBJ2-5; with no DNA, the TCRdb D assignment of TRBD1 cannot be verified. This CDR3 is 16 amino acids long. Germline V lookup: CDR1 SGHTA, CDR2 FQGNSA. CDR3 protein: CASSSARTGVGETQYF.

The CDR3 spells CSVEGDRGSETQYF. This sequence joins TRBV29-1 and TRBJ2-5; lacking DNA, the TRBD1 call made by TCRdb goes unchecked. CDR1 is SQVTM and CDR2 is ANQGSEA in the germline V gene. This CDR3 contains 14 residues.

V is TRBV20-1 and J is TRBJ2-7; no DNA is available, so the TRBD1 call from TCRdb remains unchecked. This CDR3 comprises 14 residues. Germline V lookup: CDR1 DFQATT, CDR2 SNEGSKA (reference sequence). The CDR3 loop reads CSTSETGGPNEQYF.

The J gene is TRBJ2-2, the V gene TRBV5-4; the TCRdb D gene call, TRBD1, has no DNA to confirm it. Germline V gene lookup returns CDR1 SGHNT and CDR2 YYREEE (reference sequence). The CDR3 loop spans 16 amino acids. This chain's CDR3 is CASSKGTGGVTGELFF.

The chain uses TRBV3-1 and TRBJ2-1. Per the germline V gene, CDR1 is LGHDT and CDR2 is YNNKEL (reference sequence). This CDR3 is 15 amino acids long. CDR3 sequence reads: CASSQARTTYNEQFF.

The V call is TRBV7-2, the J call TRBJ2-5. Germline V gene lookup returns CDR1 SGHTA and CDR2 FQGNSA. CDR3 size: 12 residues. The CDR3 loop is CASSLVRETQYF.